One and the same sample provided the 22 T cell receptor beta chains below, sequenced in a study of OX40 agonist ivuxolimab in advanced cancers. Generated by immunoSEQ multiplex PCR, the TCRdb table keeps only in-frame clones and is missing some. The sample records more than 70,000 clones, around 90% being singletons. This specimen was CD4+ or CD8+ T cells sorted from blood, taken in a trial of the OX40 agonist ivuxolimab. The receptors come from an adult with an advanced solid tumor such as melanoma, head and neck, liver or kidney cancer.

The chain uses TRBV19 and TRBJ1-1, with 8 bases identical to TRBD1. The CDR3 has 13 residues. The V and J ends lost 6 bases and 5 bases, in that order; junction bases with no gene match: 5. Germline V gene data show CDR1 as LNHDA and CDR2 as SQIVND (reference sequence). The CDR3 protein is CASRGRGRTEAFF. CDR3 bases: TGTGCCAGTAGGGGCAGGGGGCGTACTGAAGCTTTCTTT.

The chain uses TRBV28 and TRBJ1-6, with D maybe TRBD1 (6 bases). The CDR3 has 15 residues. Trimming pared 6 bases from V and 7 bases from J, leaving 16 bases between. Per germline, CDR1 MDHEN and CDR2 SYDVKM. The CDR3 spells CASSLTGGRNSPLHF. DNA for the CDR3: TGTGCCAGCAGCCTAACCGGGGGGCGGAATTCACCCCTCCACTTT.

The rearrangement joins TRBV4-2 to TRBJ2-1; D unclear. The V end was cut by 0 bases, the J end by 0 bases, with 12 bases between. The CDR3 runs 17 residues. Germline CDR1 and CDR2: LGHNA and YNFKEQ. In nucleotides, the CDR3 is TGTGCCAGCAGCCAAGAGCCCGACGCGAGCTCCTACAATGAGCAGTTCTTC. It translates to CASSQEPDASSYNEQFF.

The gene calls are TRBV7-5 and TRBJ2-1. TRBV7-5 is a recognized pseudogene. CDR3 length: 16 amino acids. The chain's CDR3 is CARRRSGGNPYNEQFF. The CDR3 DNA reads TGTGCCAGAAGGAGGTCGGGCGGCAATCCCTACAATGAGCAGTTCTTC.

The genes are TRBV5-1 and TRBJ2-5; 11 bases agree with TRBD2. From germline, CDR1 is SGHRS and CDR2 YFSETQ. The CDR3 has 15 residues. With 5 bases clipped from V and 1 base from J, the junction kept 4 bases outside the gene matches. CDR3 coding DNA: TGCGCCAGCAGTGCTAGCGGGAGGTTCCAAGAGACCCAGTACTTC. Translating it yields CASSASGRFQETQYF.

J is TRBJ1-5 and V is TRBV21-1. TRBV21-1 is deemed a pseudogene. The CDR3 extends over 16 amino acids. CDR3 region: CASSKVGHLSNQPQHF. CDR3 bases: TGTGCCAGCAGCAAAGTAGGTCACCTTAGCAATCAGCCCCAGCATTTT.

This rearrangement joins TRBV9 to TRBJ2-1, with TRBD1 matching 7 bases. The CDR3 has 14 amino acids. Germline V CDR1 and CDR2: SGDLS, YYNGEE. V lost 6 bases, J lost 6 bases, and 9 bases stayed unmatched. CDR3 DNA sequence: TGTGCCAGCATCACAGGGGTCTTGGGCAATGAGCAGTTCTTC. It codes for CASITGVLGNEQFF. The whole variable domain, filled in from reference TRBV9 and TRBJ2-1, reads DSGVTQTPKHLITATGQRVTLRCSPRSGDLSVYWYQQSLDQGLQFLIQYYNGEERAKGNILERFSAQQFPDLHSELNLSSLELGDSALYFCASITGVLGNEQFFGPGTRLTVL.

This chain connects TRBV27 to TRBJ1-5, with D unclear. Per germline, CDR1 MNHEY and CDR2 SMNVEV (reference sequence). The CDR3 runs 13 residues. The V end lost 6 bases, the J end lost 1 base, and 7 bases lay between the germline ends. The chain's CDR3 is CASRRTSNQPQHF. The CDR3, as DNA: TGTGCCAGCAGACGGACGAGCAATCAGCCCCAGCATTTT.

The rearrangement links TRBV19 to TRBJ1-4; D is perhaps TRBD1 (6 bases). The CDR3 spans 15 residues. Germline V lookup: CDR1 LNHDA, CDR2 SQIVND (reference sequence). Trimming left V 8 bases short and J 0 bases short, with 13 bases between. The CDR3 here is CASGRDIATNEKLFF. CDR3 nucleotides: TGTGCCAGTGGTAGGGACATTGCAACTAATGAAAAACTGTTTTTT.

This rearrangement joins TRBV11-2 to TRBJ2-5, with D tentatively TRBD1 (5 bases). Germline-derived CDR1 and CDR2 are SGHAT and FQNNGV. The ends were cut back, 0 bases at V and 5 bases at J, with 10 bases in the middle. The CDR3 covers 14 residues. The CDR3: CASSLDQGMETQYF. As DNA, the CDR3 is TGTGCCAGCAGCTTAGACCAGGGCATGGAGACCCAGTACTTC.

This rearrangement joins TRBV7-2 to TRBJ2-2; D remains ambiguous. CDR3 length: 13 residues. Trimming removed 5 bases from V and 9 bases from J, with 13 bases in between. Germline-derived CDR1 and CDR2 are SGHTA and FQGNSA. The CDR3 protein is CASSHSRNRELFF. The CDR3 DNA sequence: TGTGCCAGCAGCCATAGTCGGAACAGGGAGCTGTTTTTT.

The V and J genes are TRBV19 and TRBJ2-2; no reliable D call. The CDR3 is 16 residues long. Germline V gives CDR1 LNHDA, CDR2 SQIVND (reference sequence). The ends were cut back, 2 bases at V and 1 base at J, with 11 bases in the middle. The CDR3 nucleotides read TGTGCCAGTAGTATACTTCTACAGCTGAACACCGGGGAGCTGTTTTTT. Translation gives CASSILLQLNTGELFF.

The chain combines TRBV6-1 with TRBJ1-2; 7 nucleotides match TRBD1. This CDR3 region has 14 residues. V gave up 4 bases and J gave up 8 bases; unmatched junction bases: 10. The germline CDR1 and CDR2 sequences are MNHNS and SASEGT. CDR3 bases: TGTGCCAGCAGTGGTCTGACAGGGCACGAAGGCTACACCTTC. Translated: CASSGLTGHEGYTF.

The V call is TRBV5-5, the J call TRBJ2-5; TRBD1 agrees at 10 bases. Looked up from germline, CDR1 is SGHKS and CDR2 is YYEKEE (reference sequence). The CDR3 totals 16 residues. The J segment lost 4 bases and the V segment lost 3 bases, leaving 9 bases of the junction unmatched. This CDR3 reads CASSWGTGTGVETQYF. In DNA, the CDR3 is TGTGCCAGCAGCTGGGGTACCGGGACAGGGGTAGAGACCCAGTACTTC.

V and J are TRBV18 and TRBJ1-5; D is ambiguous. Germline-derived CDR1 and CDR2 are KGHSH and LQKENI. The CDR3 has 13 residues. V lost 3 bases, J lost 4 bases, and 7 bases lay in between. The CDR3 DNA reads TGTGCCAGCTCACCTATTGGAAATCAGCCCCAGCATTTT. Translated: CASSPIGNQPQHF.

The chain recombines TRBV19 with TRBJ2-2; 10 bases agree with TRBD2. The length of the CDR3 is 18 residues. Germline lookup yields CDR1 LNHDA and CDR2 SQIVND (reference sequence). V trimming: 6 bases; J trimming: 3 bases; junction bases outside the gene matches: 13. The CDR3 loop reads CASSELSLAGIYTGELFF. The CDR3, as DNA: TGTGCCAGTAGCGAGTTATCACTAGCGGGAATCTACACCGGGGAGCTGTTTTTT.

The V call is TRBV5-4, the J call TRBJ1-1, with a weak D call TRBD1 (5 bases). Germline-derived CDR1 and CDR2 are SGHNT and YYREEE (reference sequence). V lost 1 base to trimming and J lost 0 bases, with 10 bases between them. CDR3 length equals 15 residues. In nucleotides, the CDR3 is TGTGCCAGCAGCTTGCAAGGGGTTTTGAACACTGAAGCTTTCTTT. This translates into CASSLQGVLNTEAFF.

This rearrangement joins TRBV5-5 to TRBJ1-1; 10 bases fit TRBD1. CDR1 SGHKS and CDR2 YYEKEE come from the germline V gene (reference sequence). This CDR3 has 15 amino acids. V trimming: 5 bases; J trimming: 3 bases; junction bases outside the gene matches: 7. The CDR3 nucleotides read TGTGCCAGCAGACTTCCGACAGGGGGCTACACTGAAGCTTTCTTT. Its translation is CASRLPTGGYTEAFF.

The CDR3 DNA reads TGTGCCAGCAGCTTTACAGGATACGAGCAGTACTTC. This gives the protein CASSFTGYEQYF. The chain combines TRBV28 with TRBJ2-7, with a tentative D call TRBD1 (5 bases). The CDR3 runs to 12 residues. V was cut by 6 bases and J by 4 bases, with 10 bases left in between. The germline V gene has CDR1 MDHEN and CDR2 SYDVKM.

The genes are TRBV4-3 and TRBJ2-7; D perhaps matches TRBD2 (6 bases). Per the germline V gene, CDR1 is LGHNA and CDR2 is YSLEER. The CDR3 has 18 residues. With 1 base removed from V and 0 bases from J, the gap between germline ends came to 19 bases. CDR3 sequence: CASSQVLQRALSSYEQYF. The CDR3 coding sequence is TGCGCCAGCAGCCAAGTCCTCCAGCGGGCCTTGAGCTCCTACGAGCAGTACTTC.

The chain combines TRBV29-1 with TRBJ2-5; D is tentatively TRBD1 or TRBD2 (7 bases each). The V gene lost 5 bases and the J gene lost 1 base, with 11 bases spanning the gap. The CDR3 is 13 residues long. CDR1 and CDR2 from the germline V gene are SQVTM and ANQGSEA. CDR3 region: CSVQGGLQETQYF. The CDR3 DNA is TGCAGCGTTCAGGGGGGGCTCCAAGAGACCCAGTACTTC.

CDR3 in DNA: TGTGCCAGCTTCCCGACCCTGGGGGCCTCCTACGAGCAGTACTTC. Translation gives CASFPTLGASYEQYF. The chain carries TRBV6-5 and TRBJ2-7, with a tentative D call TRBD1 (6 bases). CDR3 length: 15 residues. From germline, CDR1 is MNHEY and CDR2 SVGAGI. V was cut by 8 bases and J by 0 bases, with 17 bases left in between.